The 18 T cell receptor beta chains reported below all come from one sample, sequenced in a study of T cells in Graves' hyperthyroidism and ophthalmopathy. What was amplified from RNA transcripts were TCR beta CDR3 regions. A set of HTBI primers served as the primers for a first-round RT-PCR of the TCR CDR3. MiXCR was run by TCRdb on the multiplex PCR reads, yielding one entry per CDR3 protein. The sample lists around 240,000 distinct CDR3 sequences, 13% to 15% occurring once. Sequencing was done on a sample of blood. These receptors were obtained from a woman aged 40 to 50 with Graves' hyperthyroidism that later progressed to Graves' ophthalmopathy.

The chain joins TRBV3-1 to TRBJ1-6; the match to TRBD1 covers 8 bases. Trimming removed 5 bases from V and 10 bases from J; junction bases left unmatched: 10. In germline, CDR1 is LGHDT, CDR2 YNNKEL (reference sequence). The CDR3 is 15 residues long. CDR3 in amino acids: CASSWGRTGSSPLHF. In nucleotides, the CDR3 is TGTGCCAGCAGCTGGGGGCGGACAGGGAGCTCACCCCTCCACTTT.

This clonotype was seen ten or more times. The chain employs TRBV2 and TRBJ1-5; 7 bases agree with TRBD1. This CDR3 comprises 15 residues. The J segment lost 7 bases and the V segment lost 6 bases, leaving 12 bases of the junction unmatched. CDR1 SNHLY and CDR2 FYNNEI come from the germline V gene. This CDR3 reads CASRSARGRGQPQHF. The CDR3 nucleotides read TGTGCCAGCAGGAGCGCGAGGGGGCGAGGCCAGCCCCAGCATTTT.

The chain uses TRBV19 and TRBJ1-1, with D possibly matching TRBD1 (5 bases). Trimming shortened V by 2 bases and J by 1 base, and 14 bases separated the two germline ends. Per the germline V gene, CDR1 is LNHDA and CDR2 is SQIVND (reference sequence). The CDR3 consists of 16 residues. This CDR3 reads CASSIKPGLQNTEAFF. The CDR3 coding sequence is TGTGCCAGTAGTATAAAACCGGGACTGCAGAACACTGAAGCTTTCTTT.

This clonotype was observed a few times. No conserved phenylalanine or tryptophan is present at the end of the CDR3, so a read error is the likely explanation. The rearrangement uses TRBV19 and TRBJ1-1, with D uncertain. This CDR3 contains 15 residues. Germline assignment: CDR1 LNHDA and CDR2 SQIVND (reference sequence). With 6 bases removed from V and 3 bases from J, the gap between germline ends came to 17 bases. This CDR3 is CASRSPGAWDTEAFL. Written as DNA, the CDR3 is TGTGCCAGTAGGTCCCCTGGCGCATGGGACACTGAAGCTTTCCTT.

This clonotype was recorded a few times. The CDR3 loop reads CASSPRAATNEKLFF. The CDR3 region has the DNA TGCGCCAGCAGCCCCCGGGCTGCAACTAATGAAAAACTGTTTTTT. V gene TRBV4-1 combines with J gene TRBJ1-4; D is uncertain. The CDR3 totals 15 residues. Per the germline V gene, CDR1 is MGHRA and CDR2 is YSYEKL. V was trimmed by 4 bases and J by 0 bases, leaving 9 bases between them.

This clonotype occurred many times. V is TRBV28 and J is TRBJ1-1, with D unresolved. In germline, CDR1 is MDHEN, CDR2 SYDVKM. This CDR3 has 14 residues. The V end lost 7 bases, the J end lost 5 bases, and 17 bases lay between the germline ends. CDR3 sequence: CASIGVGDGTEAFF. The CDR3 DNA follows: TGTGCCAGCATTGGGGTGGGTGATGGGACTGAAGCTTTCTTT.

The table lists this clonotype with many counts. The chain is built from TRBV19 and TRBJ2-3, with D possibly being TRBD1 (7 bases). Looked up from germline, CDR1 is LNHDA and CDR2 is SQIVND (reference sequence). V was clipped by 6 bases and J by 4 bases, with 17 bases between them. The CDR3 spans 15 residues. The CDR3 spells CASSTGVSSADTQYF. For the CDR3, the DNA is TGTGCCAGTAGCACAGGGGTGTCTAGCGCAGATACGCAGTATTTT.

This clonotype has a handful of counts. It is likely a read error, because the conserved phenylalanine at the end of the CDR3 is missing. The chain employs TRBV7-2 and TRBJ1-2; D is uncertain. The CDR3 has 13 residues. From germline, CDR1 is SGHTA and CDR2 FQGNSA. Trimming left V 2 bases short and J 1 base short, with 5 bases between. The CDR3 bases are TGTGCCAGCAGCTTAATGGTTAACTATGGCTACACCTTA. It encodes CASSLMVNYGYTL.

Many counts were recorded for this clonotype. V gene TRBV7-9 combines with J gene TRBJ2-5, with D perhaps matching TRBD1 (6 bases). Germline-derived CDR1 and CDR2 are SEHNR and FQNEAQ (reference sequence). The germline V and J ends were trimmed by 4 bases and 7 bases, with 13 bases remaining between them. There are 13 residues in the CDR3. CDR3 in amino acids: CASSSAGVRTQYF. CDR3 sequence (DNA): TGTGCCAGCAGCTCCGCAGGGGTACGGACCCAGTACTTC.

This clonotype was seen many times. The chain has TRBV19 and TRBJ2-1; no clear D. CDR1 LNHDA and CDR2 SQIVND come from the germline V gene (reference sequence). CDR3 length equals 15 residues. The V end lost 3 bases, the J end lost 0 bases, and 9 bases lay between the germline ends. Here the CDR3 DNA reads TGTGCCAGTAGTATGGAGTGGGGCTCCTACAATGAGCAGTTCTTC. Its translation: CASSMEWGSYNEQFF.

This chain links TRBV20-1 with TRBJ1-2; D gene uncertain. Trimming removed 1 base at V and 6 bases at J, with 6 bases between. This CDR3 contains 11 residues. From germline, CDR1 is DFQATT and CDR2 SNEGSKA (reference sequence). The CDR3 region has the DNA TGCAGTGCTAGAGTGCCAGATGGCTACACCTTC. Translating it yields CSARVPDGYTF.

Details on this clonotype: No conserved phenylalanine or tryptophan ends this CDR3, so it is likely a read error. This chain links TRBV5-1 with TRBJ2-1; D perhaps matches TRBD2 (6 bases). Germline assignment: CDR1 SGHRS and CDR2 YFSETQ. The V end lost 3 bases, the J end lost 0 bases, and 7 bases lay between the germline ends. The CDR3 spans 14 residues. DNA for the CDR3: TGCGCCAGCAGCTCGGACTACTCCTACAATGAGCAGTTCTAC. Protein: CASSSDYSYNEQFY.

This clonotype was counted between two and nine times. The gene calls are TRBV6-1 and TRBJ2-2; 7 nucleotides line up with TRBD1. Germline V lookup: CDR1 MNHNS, CDR2 SASEGT. The CDR3 consists of 16 residues. V was clipped by 4 bases and J by 3 bases; unmatched bases: 8. This chain's CDR3 is CASSVRGRLDTGELFF. CDR3 DNA: TGTGCCAGCAGTGTTAGGGGGCGACTTGACACCGGGGAGCTGTTTTTT.

This clonotype was detected ten times or more. This chain joins TRBV27 and TRBJ2-7; D unresolved. Trimming took 6 bases from V and 3 from J, leaving 12 bases between them. This CDR3 comprises 13 residues. Germline V CDR1 and CDR2: MNHEY, SMNVEV (reference sequence). CDR3 amino acids: CASSFGPHYEQYF. In DNA, the CDR3 is TGTGCCAGCAGCTTTGGCCCACACTACGAGCAGTACTTC.

This clonotype was counted at least ten times. This chain joins TRBV28 and TRBJ2-2; no reliable D call. The V and J ends lost 6 bases and 3 bases respectively, with 17 bases between them. Germline values: CDR1 MDHEN, CDR2 SYDVKM. CDR3 length: 16 residues. CDR3 sequence (DNA): TGTGCCAGCAGCTTACTGGACGGGCAGGACACCGGGGAGCTGTTTTTT. Translated: CASSLLDGQDTGELFF.

There are many counts of this clonotype. The J gene is TRBJ2-7, the V gene TRBV27, with unresolved D. This CDR3 has 15 amino acids. Trimming shortened V by 5 bases and J by 4 bases, and 18 bases separated the two germline ends. The germline V gene has CDR1 MNHEY and CDR2 SMNVEV (reference sequence). The DNA of the CDR3 is TGTGCCAGCAGTACACACAATCGGTATCTTTACGAGCAGTACTTC. Translating gives CASSTHNRYLYEQYF.

The sample holds many counts of this clonotype. J is TRBJ1-1 and V is TRBV5-1, with D possibly being TRBD1 (6 bases). Trimming cost V 4 bases and J 3 bases, with 13 bases left between them. Germline CDR1 reads SGHRS; CDR2 reads YFSETQ. The CDR3 runs 14 residues. CDR3 DNA: TGCGCCAGCAGCCAGGACAGTTCAGACACTGAAGCTTTCTTT. Its protein is CASSQDSSDTEAFF. The whole variable domain, filled in from reference TRBV5-1 and TRBJ1-1, reads KAGVTQTPRYLIKTRGQQVTLSCSPISGHRSVSWYQQTPGQGLQFLFEYFSETQRNKGNFPGRFSGRQFSNSRSEMNVSTLELGDSALYLCASSQDSSDTEAFFGQGTRLTVV.

This clonotype was seen many times. V and J are TRBV2 and TRBJ2-7, with D tentatively TRBD1 (6 bases). Trimming removed 1 base from V and 2 bases from J, with 9 bases in between. CDR1 and CDR2 from the germline V gene are SNHLY and FYNNEI. This CDR3 spans 14 amino acids. CDR3 loop: CASSEEQGTYEQYF. In DNA form, the CDR3 reads TGTGCCAGCAGTGAAGAACAGGGAACCTACGAGCAGTACTTC.